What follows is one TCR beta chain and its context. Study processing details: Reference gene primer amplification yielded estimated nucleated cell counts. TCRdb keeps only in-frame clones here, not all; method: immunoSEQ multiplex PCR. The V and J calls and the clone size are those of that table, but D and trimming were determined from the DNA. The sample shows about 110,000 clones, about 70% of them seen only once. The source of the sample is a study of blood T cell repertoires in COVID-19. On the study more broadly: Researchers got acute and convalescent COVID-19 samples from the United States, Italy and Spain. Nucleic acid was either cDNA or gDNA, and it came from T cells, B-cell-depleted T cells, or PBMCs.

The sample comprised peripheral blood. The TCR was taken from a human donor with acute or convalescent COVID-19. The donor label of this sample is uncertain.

Written as DNA, the CDR3 is TGCGCCAGCAGCTTGGTTGGAGCGGGGGGGCAAGAGACCCAGTACTTC. Its translation is CASSLVGAGGQETQYF. This chain joins TRBV5-1 and TRBJ2-5, with TRBD2 matching 10 bases. V lost 0 bases, J lost 2 bases, and 4 bases stayed unmatched. CDR1 is SGHRS and CDR2 is YFSETQ in the germline V gene. The CDR3 is 16 amino acids.